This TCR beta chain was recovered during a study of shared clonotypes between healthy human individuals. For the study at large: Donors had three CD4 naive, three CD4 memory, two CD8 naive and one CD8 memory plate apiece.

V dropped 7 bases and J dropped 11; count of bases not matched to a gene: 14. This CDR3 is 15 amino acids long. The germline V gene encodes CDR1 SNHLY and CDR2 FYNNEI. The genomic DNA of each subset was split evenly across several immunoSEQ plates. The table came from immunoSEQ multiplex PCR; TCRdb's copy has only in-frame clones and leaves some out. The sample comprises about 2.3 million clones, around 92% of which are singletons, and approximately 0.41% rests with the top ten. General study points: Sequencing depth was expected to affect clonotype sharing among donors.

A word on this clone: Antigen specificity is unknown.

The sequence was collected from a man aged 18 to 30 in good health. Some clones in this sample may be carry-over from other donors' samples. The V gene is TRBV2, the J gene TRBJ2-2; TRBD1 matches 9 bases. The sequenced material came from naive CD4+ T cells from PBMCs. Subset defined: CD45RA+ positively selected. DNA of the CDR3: TGTGCCAGCATGGGACAGGCGGGACAGGGAATTGAGCTGTTTTTT. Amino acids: CASMGQAGQGIELFF.